The source of this T cell receptor (beta chain) is a study of cytomegalovirus exposure and HLA in healthy donors. Of note for this clone: Its antigen remains unknown.

PCR used 60 Vbeta primers and 13 Jbeta primers. Per the original data handling: Counted up in a later analysis, unique TCR beta chains came to approximately 83 million, with around 11 million shared. Sequencing used immunoSEQ multiplex PCR; TCRdb keeps in-frame clones, though not all of them. D and trimming come from the DNA, and the V and J calls and clone size come from that table. The profile shows about 70,000 clones, more than 80% of them singletons. Study findings and constraints: While the bulk of TCR sequences proved rare, some public TCRs turned up in many donors. With later analysis, a missense DCLRE1C variant became linked to TCR beta V- and J-gene trimming.

The sample was PBMCs. This clonotype was obtained from a woman aged 30 to 39 in good health and CMV-seronegative.

The CDR3 DNA is TGCGCCAGCAGTCTTCCGGGACAGGGAAGTTTGGAGCAGTACTTC. It is translated as CASSLPGQGSLEQYF. The chain couples TRBV23-1 to TRBJ2-7; TRBD1 matches 9 bases. TRBV23-1 is marked as an open reading frame, function uncertain. The CDR3 length is 15 residues. After removal of 4 bases from V and 7 bases from J, the junction contained 11 bases not matched to a gene.